One and the same sample provided the 8 T cell receptor beta chains below, sequenced in a study of response to subunit inactivated influenza vaccine. Each CDR3 protein gets one entry after TCRdb re-called the RT-PCR reads with MiXCR. The profile covers approximately 230,000 distinct CDR3 sequences, with approximately 12% appearing a single time and 7.8% taken by the ten largest. This specimen was non-naive T cells sorted from PBMCs, taken around two weeks before vaccination. The receptors were sampled from a man aged 45 to 65 who received an inactivated influenza vaccine.

Comments on this clonotype: It is likely a read error, because the conserved phenylalanine at the end of the CDR3 is missing. CDR3 residues: CASGLMTGATYNEQFL. The CDR3 DNA reads TGTGCTAGTGGTTTGATGACAGGGGCCACCTACAATGAGCAGTTCTTA. V is TRBV12-5 and J is TRBJ2-1; 8 bases are a match to TRBD1. With 2 bases clipped from V and 2 bases from J, the junction kept 5 bases outside the gene matches. Germline V lookup: CDR1 LGHNT, CDR2 FRNRAP. This CDR3 is built from 16 residues.

This chain connects TRBV10-3 to TRBJ2-1; 11 nucleotides align to TRBD2. CDR1 and CDR2 from the germline V gene are ENHRY and SYGVKD. With V trimmed by 0 bases and J by 6 bases, 16 bases remained unmatched. The CDR3 consists of 20 residues. The CDR3 region has the DNA TGTGCCATCAGTGAGTCGAGGAGTTGGACTTCTAGCGGGAGGAGCAATGAGCAGTTCTTC. Residues: CAISESRSWTSSGRSNEQFF.

V and J are TRBV7-2 and TRBJ1-5, with D hard to call. Trimming removed 3 bases at V and 7 bases at J, with 13 bases between. Per germline, CDR1 SGHTA and CDR2 FQGNSA. This CDR3 has 14 amino acids. As DNA, the CDR3 is TGTGCCAGCAGCTTGGACGACCTTGGGCAGCCCCAGCATTTT. Translated: CASSLDDLGQPQHF.

In its sample, this clonotype was seen many times. V usage is TRBV2 and J usage is TRBJ2-2, with D possibly being TRBD2 (5 bases). Between the trimmed V and J ends, which lost 7 bases and 4 bases, there was a span of 13 bases. Germline V gives CDR1 SNHLY, CDR2 FYNNEI. There are 14 residues in the CDR3. CDR3 in DNA: TGTGCCAGCAAGCGGCTAGCTAGCACCGGGGAGCTGTTTTTT. This translates into CASKRLASTGELFF.

V and J are TRBV4-3 and TRBJ2-7; 7 positions match TRBD1. V lost 4 bases and J lost 9; bases outside the gene matches: 24. The CDR3 has 18 amino acids. Germline lookup yields CDR1 LGHNA and CDR2 YSLEER. In nucleotides, the CDR3 is TGCGCCAGCAGCCCCTCGGATCATAGGACAGGCCTCTCGGTGGGGCAGTACTTC. As protein: CASSPSDHRTGLSVGQYF.

This chain links TRBV6-1 with TRBJ2-7; a possible D gene is TRBD2 (6 bases). The CDR3 consists of 13 residues. CDR1 MNHNS and CDR2 SASEGT come from the germline V gene. With 7 bases removed from V and 1 base from J, the gap between germline ends came to 11 bases. The DNA of the CDR3 is TGTGCCAGCACGGAGGGAGTGTCCTACGAGCAGTACTTC. Translated: CASTEGVSYEQYF.

The table lists this clonotype with many counts. The genes are TRBV5-1 and TRBJ2-3; the match to TRBD2 covers 10 bases. Germline CDR1 SGHRS, CDR2 YFSETQ. The CDR3 has 14 residues. J gave up 9 bases and V 3 bases, and 7 bases lay outside the gene matches. For the CDR3, the DNA is TGCGCCAGCAGCTCTGAAGCGGGGGGGCAAACGCAGTATTTT. This gives the protein CASSSEAGGQTQYF.

The chain is built from TRBV19 and TRBJ2-5; TRBD1 matches 7 bases. The CDR3 is 16 residues long. Germline lookup yields CDR1 LNHDA and CDR2 SQIVND (reference sequence). V shed 9 bases and J 2 bases; nucleotides not matched to a gene: 15. CDR3 residues: CASRNGPGTAQETQYF. CDR3 nucleotides: TGTGCCAGCCGTAACGGCCCGGGGACAGCACAAGAGACCCAGTACTTC. Supplemented by reference TRBV19 and TRBJ2-5, the full variable domain reads DGGITQSPKYLFRKEGQNVTLSCEQNLNHDAMYWYRQDPGQGLRLIYYSQIVNDFQKGDIAEGYSVSREKKESFPLTVTSAQKNPTAFYLCASRNGPGTAQETQYFGPGTRLLVL.